The clone carrying this T cell receptor (beta chain) was observed a handful of times. The data are from a study of blood T cell repertoires in COVID-19. Background on the study: Acute and convalescent COVID-19 specimens originated in the United States, Italy and Spain. The analysed material was cDNA or gDNA that came from T cells, B-cell-depleted T cells, or PBMCs.

The length of the CDR3 is 13 residues. Looked up from germline, CDR1 is KGHDR and CDR2 is SFDVKD. V lost 8 bases and J 4 bases, leaving 13 bases between the germline ends. Original handling: Cell counts per sample came from amplifying reference gene primers. Generated by immunoSEQ multiplex PCR, the TCRdb table keeps only in-frame clones and is missing some. From that table come the V and J calls and clone size; the DNA was used to work out D and trimming. Here the sample spans some 340,000 clones, about four fifths being singletons. The gene calls are TRBV24-1 and TRBJ1-1, with D perhaps matching TRBD1 (5 bases). Sequenced sample: peripheral blood. The source is a man aged 25 to 40 with active or convalescent COVID-19. The CDR3 nucleotides are TGTGCCACCAAGGGGAACGGTGGCACTGAAGCTTTCTTT. As protein: CATKGNGGTEAFF.